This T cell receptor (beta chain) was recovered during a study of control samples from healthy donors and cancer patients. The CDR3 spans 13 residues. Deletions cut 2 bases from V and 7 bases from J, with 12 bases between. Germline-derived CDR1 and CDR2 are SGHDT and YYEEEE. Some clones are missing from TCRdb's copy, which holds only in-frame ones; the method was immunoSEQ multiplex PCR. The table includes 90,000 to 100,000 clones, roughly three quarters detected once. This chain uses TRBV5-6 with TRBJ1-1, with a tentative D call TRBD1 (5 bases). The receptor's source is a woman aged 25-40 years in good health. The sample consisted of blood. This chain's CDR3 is CASSFGTGNEAFF. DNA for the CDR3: TGTGCCAGCAGCTTTGGGACGGGGAATGAAGCTTTCTTT.